This TCR delta chain was observed in a study of γδ T cells in repeated Plasmodium falciparum infection (TCRdb year 2021). Background on the whole study: The natural-infection arm enrolled Malian children exposed to intense seasonal malaria transmission, compared against age and gender matched Australian children. Roughly 5 malaria-naive U.S. adults underwent four controlled human malaria infections by bites from P. falciparum NF54-infected Anopheles stephensi mosquitoes over about 600 days. Samples were collected from controlled-infection subjects at baseline, immediately before selected infections, and 21 days after each infection. Malian gammadelta TCR repertoires were analysed cross-sectionally in periods with no transmission and longitudinally across episodes of acute febrile malaria. Using both natural infection in Mali and controlled human malaria infection, the study looked at the way repeated Plasmodium falciparum infection shapes the human gammadelta T cell repertoire. What the research found in general, with its limitations: Across time and infection, the Vgamma9/Vdelta2+ TCR repertoires showed a highly stable polyclonal makeup, with many TCRgamma sequences overlapping between individuals. Repeated controlled infections appeared to drive waves of new clonotype selection in Vdelta2-negative, largely Vdelta1+, gammadelta TCR repertoires. Because the controlled-infection cohort was small, analysis of inter-individual variability in gammadelta T cell responses was limited. Compared with the repertoires of Australian children, the Vdelta2-negative gammadelta TCR repertoires of Malian children appeared more clonally expanded, less diverse and less shared. The Malian cohort was drawn from a small rural village made up mostly of one ethnic group, which limits generalizability.

The method was multiplex PCR. Instrument on record: Illumina MiSeq. Both TCR gamma (TRG) and TCR delta (TRD) chains were sequenced from each sorted gammadelta T cell sample. The study's own analysis went as follows. Clonotype tree plots, accumulated frequency of the top 20 clonotypes, diversity index (DI) and D75 metrics were included in the repertoire analyses. TCRdb called clones anew from the public reads via CATT; matching DNA rows were later pooled. For this entry, the V and J calls and clone size follow TCRdb and not the study's own pipeline. This sample comprises 50,000 to 55,000 delta-chain clones, about 2% of them detected only once. Of the sample, around 25% falls within the top ten clones. This clone was counted a few times. Its antigen is currently not known. The amino acid sequence in TCRdb belongs to a much larger clone and departs from this DNA's translation at residue 6, likely a sequencing read error; the sequence shown is translated from the DNA.

The germline V and J ends show losses of 3 bases and 3 bases respectively, and no gene match explains 12 bases of the junction. Inclusive of the bounding cysteine and phenylalanine, the CDR3 is 16 residues long. The entry retains the CDR3 DNA only, 48 bases that are in frame from base 1. The germline V gene (reference sequence) gives CDR1 as TVYSNPD and CDR2 as GDNSRS. Vgamma9/Vdelta2+ and Vdelta2-negative gammadelta T cell populations were flow-sorted from peripheral blood mononuclear cells for bulk TCR repertoire analysis. Sequencing was performed on gamma-delta T cells from blood. In this chain, TRDV3 is recombined with TRDJ1; 11 of the junction bases match TRDD3. TCRdb lists no J gene, so it was determined here by aligning the DNA to germline. This TCR was sampled from a pool of human donors (malaria-infected and uninfected, not separated). The DNA sequence is given as TGTGCCTTCCTGAGTGCTGGGGGATACAAAGCCGATAAACTCATCTTT. The resulting protein is CAFLSAGGYKADKLIF.